This T cell receptor beta chain was recovered during a study of T cells after yellow fever vaccination. Study-wide results and caveats: Only a minor proportion of clonotypes was detected across both CD4 and CD8 compartments. Once the booster was given, most primary-vaccination clones reappeared, at 95% to 98% for CD4 and roughly 86% for CD8. Secondary responses were weaker yet peaked faster, day 5 versus 15.

The authors made TCR cDNA by 5'RACE template switching, adding a universal primer site and UMIs. TCRdb ran MiXCR on the 5' RACE reads and lists one entry per CDR3 protein. The repertoire includes some 200,000 distinct CDR3 sequences, around 10% of them detected once, and 35% to 40% sits in the top ten. CDR3 length: 10 amino acids. Trimming shortened V by 10 bases and J by 2 bases, and 6 bases separated the two germline ends. Germline assignment: CDR1 LGHNA and CDR2 YNFKEQ. A remark on this clonotype: Its antigen is undetermined.

This specimen consisted of CD8+ T cells sorted from PBMCs, obtained 15 days after the yellow fever booster vaccination. The TCR sequence derives from a man aged 18-30 years who received the YFV17D yellow fever vaccine. This sequence joins TRBV4-2 and TRBJ2-7; D is ambiguous. CDR3 protein: CAIHPYEQYV. Written as DNA, the CDR3 is TGTGCCATCCACCCCTACGAGCAGTACGTC.